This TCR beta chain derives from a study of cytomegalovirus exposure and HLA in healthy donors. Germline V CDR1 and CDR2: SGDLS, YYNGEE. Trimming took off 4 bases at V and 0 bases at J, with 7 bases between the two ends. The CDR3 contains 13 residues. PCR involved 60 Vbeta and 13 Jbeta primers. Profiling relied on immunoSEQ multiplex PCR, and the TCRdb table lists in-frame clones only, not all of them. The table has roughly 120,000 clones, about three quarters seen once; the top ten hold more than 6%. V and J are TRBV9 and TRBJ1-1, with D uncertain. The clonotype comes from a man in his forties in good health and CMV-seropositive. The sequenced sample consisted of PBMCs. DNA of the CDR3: TGTGCCAGCAGCACACGAATGAACACTGAAGCTTTCTTT. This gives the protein CASSTRMNTEAFF.